This entry describes one T cell receptor beta chain. Its specificity is unknown. The single heparinised draw taken from each donor contained about 100 mL of blood on average. This sample was included in a study of beta chain features in type 1 diabetes. The study, taken as a whole, reports: TCRB CDR3s from Type 1 diabetes patients were moderately but significantly shorter in all four CD4+ subsets.

Every isolated RNA sample was fully reverse transcribed, so sequencing captured expressed TCRB transcripts. Clones were sequenced by immunoSEQ multiplex PCR, and TCRdb holds only the in-frame ones, with some missing. Altogether about 930,000 clones are present, 15% to 20% being singletons, with the ten largest covering 0.023%. The J segment lost 5 bases and the V segment lost 4 bases, leaving 5 bases of the junction unmatched. In germline, CDR1 is SEHNR, CDR2 FQNEAQ (reference sequence). This CDR3 contains 14 residues. The chain links TRBV7-9 to TRBJ1-1; 9 positions match TRBD1. The TCR comes from a woman between 18 and 29 years old in good health. The material sequenced was naive CD4+ T cells from blood. The CDR3 sequence: CASSSQGAGTEAFF. The CDR3, as DNA: TGTGCCAGCAGCTCACAGGGGGCAGGGACTGAAGCTTTCTTT.